The 26 T cell receptor beta chains listed next were all sequenced from one sample in a study of blood T cells in healthy people across ages. Using a J-beta primer mix together with a sample-barcoded 5' primer, a second PCR was run for about 6 to 12 cycles. A single record per CDR3 protein comes from TCRdb applying MiXCR to the 5' RACE reads. Counted here are over 550,000 distinct CDR3 sequences, roughly 31% occurring once; the ten biggest clones make up approximately 14%. Material for sequencing was blood. These TCRs come from an elderly woman in good health.

This chain connects TRBV30 to TRBJ1-6, with D hard to call. Between the trimmed V and J ends, which lost 3 bases and 8 bases, there was a span of 11 bases. The germline gives CDR1 GTSNPN, CDR2 SVGIG (reference sequence). The CDR3 consists of 13 residues. CDR3 in amino acids: CAWRWNRDSPLHF. CDR3 in DNA: TGTGCCTGGAGATGGAATCGGGATTCACCCCTCCACTTT.

On this clonotype: A read error may be the cause here, since a much bigger clone is one base away. The V call is TRBV20-1, the J call TRBJ2-7, with D perhaps given as TRBD1 or TRBD2 (5 bases each). The J call may be mistaken, given a closer DNA end match to TRBJ2-5. The V gene's germline CDR1 is DFQATT and CDR2 SNEGSKA (reference sequence). The CDR3 totals 12 residues. CDR3 region: CGAGSNLETQYF. In DNA form, the CDR3 reads TGCGGTGCAGGGAGCAATCTTGAGACCCAGTACTTC.

This clonotype occurred many times. In nucleotides, the CDR3 is TGTGCCAGCAGGCCAGCAAGCTCCTACGAGCAGTACTTC. Translating gives CASRPASSYEQYF. V gene TRBV12-3 or TRBV12-4 combines with J gene TRBJ2-7, with D hard to call. This CDR3 is 13 amino acids long. The germline V and J ends were trimmed by 6 bases and 0 bases, with 9 bases remaining between them.

This clonotype was detected a few times. The chain recombines TRBV20-1 with TRBJ1-2; TRBD1 agrees at 7 bases. The CDR3 has 11 amino acids. Trimming cost V 5 bases and J 3 bases; bases outside gene matches: 0. Germline CDR1 is DFQATT and CDR2 is SNEGSKA (reference sequence). This CDR3 is CSAGTDYGYTF. The CDR3 nucleotides are TGCAGTGCTGGGACAGACTATGGCTACACCTTC.

This chain connects TRBV5-4 to TRBJ2-7; 7 bases map to TRBD2. The J call may be faulty, since TRBJ2-1 better matches the DNA end. CDR1 and CDR2 from the germline V gene are SGHNT and YYREEE (reference sequence). This CDR3 has 17 residues. The chain's CDR3 is CASSLASGPAITYEQFF. The CDR3 region has the DNA TGTGCCAGCAGCTTGGCTAGCGGCCCTGCCATCACCTACGAGCAGTTCTTC.

This clonotype occurred many times. The rearrangement links TRBV5-5 to TRBJ2-4, with unresolved D. Germline lookup yields CDR1 SGHKS and CDR2 YYEKEE (reference sequence). Trimming removed 2 bases at V and 8 bases at J, with 11 bases between. CDR3 length: 13 amino acids. The CDR3 DNA is TGTGCCAGCAGCTTTGGGTTTGCCGACATTCAGTACTTC. It is translated as CASSFGFADIQYF.

This clonotype was seen only a few times. A read error may be the cause here, since a much bigger clone is one base away. The V call is TRBV6-2 or TRBV6-3, the J call TRBJ2-5, with unresolved D. The end of the DNA is better explained by TRBJ2-4, so the J call may be wrong. The CDR3 sequence is 14 residues long. CDR1 MNHEY and CDR2 SVGEGT come from the germline V gene. The CDR3 sequence is CAGSYGSERNIQYF. In DNA, the CDR3 is TGTGCCGGCAGTTACGGGTCAGAAAGAAACATTCAGTACTTC.

The chain is built from TRBV29-1 and TRBJ2-3; tentatively, D is TRBD1 (6 bases). The CDR3 has 12 residues. CDR1 and CDR2 from the germline V gene are SQVTM and ANQGSEA. V was trimmed by 8 bases and J by 3 bases, leaving 12 bases between them. CDR3 DNA sequence: TGCAGCCATAGGACAGCGACAGATACGCAGTATTTT. This gives the protein CSHRTATDTQYF.

At least ten counts were recorded for this clonotype. The J gene is TRBJ1-2, the V gene TRBV5-1, with 7 positions matching TRBD1. This CDR3 has 15 residues. J was trimmed by 0 bases and V by 4 bases; bases with no gene match: 6. CDR1 is SGHRS, CDR2 YFSETQ, per germline. The CDR3 sequence: CASSASGQPNYGYTF. CDR3 bases: TGCGCCAGCAGCGCCTCGGGACAGCCTAACTATGGCTACACCTTC.

The chain has TRBV7-6 and TRBJ2-2; weak D call: TRBD2 (7 bases). The V gene lost 4 bases and the J gene lost 7 bases, with 28 bases spanning the gap. The V gene's germline CDR1 is SGHVS and CDR2 FNYEAQ. The CDR3 spans 19 residues. CDR3 nucleotides: TGTGCCAGCAGCTCGCTCTTGGGGCCGGGGGGCGTCCGTAACGGGGAGCTGTTTTTT. As protein: CASSSLLGPGGVRNGELFF.

At least ten counts were recorded for this clonotype. The chain carries TRBV28 and TRBJ2-7; D unclear. V gave up 7 bases and J gave up 2 bases, with 9 bases separating them. The CDR3 covers 12 residues. The germline gives CDR1 MDHEN, CDR2 SYDVKM. The CDR3 bases are TGTGCCAGCAAGGAAGGAGCCTACGAGCAGTACTTC. Translating gives CASKEGAYEQYF.

The rearrangement uses TRBV3-1 and TRBJ2-6, with 7 nucleotides matching TRBD1. The germline CDR1 and CDR2 sequences are LGHDT and YNNKEL (reference sequence). The V and J ends lost 0 bases and 0 bases, in that order; junction bases with no gene match: 8. The length of the CDR3 is 19 residues. In nucleotides, the CDR3 is TGTGCCAGCAGCCAAGATGCCGGGACAGCCTTCTCTGGGGCCAACGTCCTGACTTTC. This codes for CASSQDAGTAFSGANVLTF. Complete variable domain (other parts from reference TRBV3-1 and TRBJ2-6): DTAVSQTPKYLVTQMGNDKSIKCEQNLGHDTMYWYKQDSKKFLKIMFSYNNKELIINETVPNRFSPKSPDKAHLNLHINSLELGDSAVYFCASSQDAGTAFSGANVLTFGAGSRLTVL.

Many counts were recorded for this clonotype. This chain joins TRBV6-2 or TRBV6-3 and TRBJ1-5; D remains unclear. Deletions cut 4 bases from V and 1 base from J, with 17 bases between. The CDR3 loop spans 17 amino acids. Looked up from germline, CDR1 is MNHEY and CDR2 is SVGEGT. As DNA, the CDR3 is TGTGCCAGCAGTTCCCTCACGGGTTTTGGGAGCAATCAGCCCCAGCATTTT. Translation: CASSSLTGFGSNQPQHF.

The rearrangement joins TRBV5-1 to TRBJ2-2, with D uncertain. Germline CDR1 is SGHRS and CDR2 is YFSETQ. V gave up 3 bases and J gave up 4 bases, with 16 bases separating them. The CDR3 has 16 amino acids. The CDR3 protein is CASSYQASVGTGELFF. The CDR3 DNA reads as TGCGCCAGCAGCTATCAGGCGAGTGTGGGCACCGGGGAGCTGTTTTTT.

This clonotype was found many times. The rearrangement joins TRBV20-1 to TRBJ2-5; 7 bases match TRBD1. This CDR3 contains 14 residues. Per the germline V gene, CDR1 is DFQATT and CDR2 is SNEGSKA (reference sequence). Trimming at V came to 6 bases and at J to 1 base, leaving 8 bases not matched to a gene. CDR3 in amino acids: CSAPDRVVQETQYF. Here the CDR3 DNA reads TGCAGTGCCCCAGACAGGGTGGTCCAAGAGACCCAGTACTTC.

This clonotype came up many times. V gene TRBV5-1 combines with J gene TRBJ2-7; 7 nucleotides line up with TRBD1. The germline CDR1 and CDR2 sequences are SGHRS and YFSETQ. The V and J ends lost 4 bases and 3 bases, in that order; junction bases with no gene match: 4. The CDR3 runs to 13 residues. For the CDR3, the DNA is TGCGCCAGCAGCACGGACAGGCTCTACGAGCAGTACTTC. Residues: CASSTDRLYEQYF.

Details on this clonotype: A much larger clone lies a single base off, so this may be a read error. The chain links TRBV29-1 to TRBJ2-1, with no clear D. This CDR3 region has 11 residues. Trimming took 4 bases from V and 9 from J, leaving 10 bases between them. Germline V gene lookup returns CDR1 SQVTM and CDR2 ANQGSEA. The CDR3 loop reads CSVGWAGEQFF. CDR3 coding DNA: TGCAGCGTTGGCTGGGCTGGTGAGCAGTTCTTC.

In this sample, this clonotype turned up many times. This chain uses TRBV5-5 with TRBJ2-7, with 7 positions matching TRBD1. Germline assignment: CDR1 SGHKS and CDR2 YYEKEE (reference sequence). The CDR3 runs 14 residues. The trim removed 6 bases at V and 2 bases at J, leaving 8 bases unmatched. CDR3 sequence: CASNFPGQPYEQYF. The CDR3 DNA reads TGTGCCAGCAACTTCCCGGGACAGCCCTACGAGCAGTACTTC.

This clonotype was seen only once. The chain couples TRBV6-6 to TRBJ2-5; no reliable D call. The CDR3 totals 13 residues. V was pared by 7 bases and J by 0 bases, with 9 bases between. CDR1 and CDR2 from the germline V gene are MNHNY and SVGAGI (reference sequence). The CDR3 sequence: CASKAPYQETQYF. The CDR3 coding sequence is TGTGCCAGCAAGGCGCCGTACCAAGAGACCCAGTACTTC.

Ten or more counts support this clonotype. The rearrangement links TRBV6-1 to TRBJ2-7; 8 nucleotides agree with TRBD1. Looked up from germline, CDR1 is MNHNS and CDR2 is SASEGT. The CDR3 runs 15 residues. Trimming took 1 base from V and 0 from J; bases not matched to a gene: 2. The CDR3 spells CASSEGQGISYEQYF. The CDR3 DNA reads TGTGCCAGCAGTGAAGGACAGGGGATCTCCTACGAGCAGTACTTC.

On this clonotype: This clone may be a read error of a much larger clone one base away. The chain carries TRBV6-6 and TRBJ2-3; 11 bases fit TRBD2. Germline V lookup: CDR1 MNHNY, CDR2 SVGAGI (reference sequence). The CDR3 is 15 amino acids. The CDR3 is CAGRVAGGRTDTQYF. In DNA, the CDR3 is TGTGCCGGCAGGGTAGCGGGGGGGCGCACAGATACGCAGTATTTT.

The chain carries TRBV24-1 and TRBJ2-7; TRBD1 matches 9 bases. Trimming removed 3 bases from V and 6 bases from J; junction bases left unmatched: 8. This CDR3 is built from 15 residues. The germline V gene has CDR1 KGHDR and CDR2 SFDVKD. The CDR3, as DNA: TGTGCCACCAGTGATCCCCCGGGACAGGGTTTCGAGCAGTACTTC. Amino acids: CATSDPPGQGFEQYF.

CDR3 loop: CASSPEARDTGELFF. The CDR3 nucleotides read TGTGCCAGCAGCCCAGAGGCTAGGGACACCGGGGAGCTGTTTTTT. The V gene is TRBV7-6, the J gene TRBJ2-2; no clear D gene. The CDR3 is 15 residues long. V was clipped by 5 bases and J by 3 bases, with 13 bases between them. Looked up from germline, CDR1 is SGHVS and CDR2 is FNYEAQ.

This clonotype has more than one count but fewer than ten. It may be a read error: a sequence one base away is much more abundant. The V and J genes are TRBV7-3 and TRBJ2-1; tentatively, D is TRBD1 (6 bases). The DNA end is a closer match to TRBJ2-7, so the J assignment may be wrong. The CDR3 is 14 residues long. The germline V gene encodes CDR1 SGHTA and CDR2 FQGTGA. CDR3 sequence: CASSRGIVYNEQYF. The CDR3 DNA reads as TGTGCCAGCAGCAGGGGGATAGTCTACAATGAGCAGTACTTC.

Concerning this clonotype: This may be a read error: a much more frequent sequence differs by one nucleotide. The rearrangement links TRBV10-3 to TRBJ2-1; D is perhaps TRBD2 (7 bases). Germline loops: CDR1 ENHRY, CDR2 SYGVKD. The CDR3 consists of 16 residues. The CDR3 DNA sequence: TGTGCCATCAGGGACGTGCGCGGGGGCCCCTCTAATGGGCAGTTCTTC. The encoded protein is CAIRDVRGGPSNGQFF.

The J gene is TRBJ2-1, the V gene TRBV12-3 or TRBV12-4; D unclear. The CDR3 has 12 amino acids. The V end lost 6 bases, the J end lost 7 bases, and 10 bases lay between the germline ends. In nucleotides, the CDR3 is TGTGCCAGCAGGAGTCAGGTGAATGAGCAGTTCTTC. Translation: CASRSQVNEQFF.